This TCR beta chain was retrieved from a study of blood T cell repertoires in COVID-19. Clones were sequenced by immunoSEQ multiplex PCR, and TCRdb holds only the in-frame ones, with some missing. The sample records around 91,000 clones, approximately 85% being singletons. As concerns this clone: Its ends do not fully match the called genes, so a read error is possible.

The CDR3 contains 13 residues. From germline, CDR1 is SSHAT and CDR2 FNYEAQ (reference sequence). Specimen: peripheral blood. The V call is TRBV7-7, the J call TRBJ2-2; 8 bases agree with TRBD1. This TCR was sampled from an elderly woman with active or convalescent COVID-19. CDR3: CASSYRGAGELFF. In nucleotides, the CDR3 is TGTGCTAGCAGCTACAGGGGGGCCGGGGAGCTGTTTTTT.